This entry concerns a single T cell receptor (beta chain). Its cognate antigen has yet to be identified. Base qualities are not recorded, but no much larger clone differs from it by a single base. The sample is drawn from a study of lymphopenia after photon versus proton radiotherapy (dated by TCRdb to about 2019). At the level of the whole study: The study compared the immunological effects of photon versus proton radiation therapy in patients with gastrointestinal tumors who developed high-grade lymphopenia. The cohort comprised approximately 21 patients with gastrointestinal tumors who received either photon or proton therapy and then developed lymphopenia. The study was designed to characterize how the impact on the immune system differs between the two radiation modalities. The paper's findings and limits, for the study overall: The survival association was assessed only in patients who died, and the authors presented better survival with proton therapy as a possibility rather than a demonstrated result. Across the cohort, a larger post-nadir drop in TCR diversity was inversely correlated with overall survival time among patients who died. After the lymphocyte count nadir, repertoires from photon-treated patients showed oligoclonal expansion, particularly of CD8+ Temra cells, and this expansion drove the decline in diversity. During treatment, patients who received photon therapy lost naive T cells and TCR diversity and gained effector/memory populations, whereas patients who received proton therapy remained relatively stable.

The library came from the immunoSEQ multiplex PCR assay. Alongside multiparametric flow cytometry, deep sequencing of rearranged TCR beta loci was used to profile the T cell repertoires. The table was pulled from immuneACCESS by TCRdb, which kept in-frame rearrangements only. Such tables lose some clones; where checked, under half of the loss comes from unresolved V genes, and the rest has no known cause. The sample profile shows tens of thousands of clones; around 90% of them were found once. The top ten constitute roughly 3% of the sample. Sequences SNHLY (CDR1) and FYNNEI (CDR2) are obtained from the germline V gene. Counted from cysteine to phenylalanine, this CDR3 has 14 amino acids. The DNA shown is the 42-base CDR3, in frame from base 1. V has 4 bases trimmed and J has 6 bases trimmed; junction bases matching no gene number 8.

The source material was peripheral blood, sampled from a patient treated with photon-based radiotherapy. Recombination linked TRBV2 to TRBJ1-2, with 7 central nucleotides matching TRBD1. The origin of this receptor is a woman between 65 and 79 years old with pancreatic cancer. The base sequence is TGTGCCAGCAGTGGGAGACAGGGCGGAAATGGCTACACCTTC. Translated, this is CASSGRQGGNGYTF.